This T cell receptor (beta chain) was identified during a study of blood T cell repertoires in COVID-19. Study-level information: From the United States, Italy and Spain came samples of acute and convalescent COVID-19. Nucleic acid was either cDNA or gDNA, and it came from T cells, B-cell-depleted T cells, or PBMCs.

Under the authors' procedure: Amplified reference gene primers provided the basis for estimating nucleated cell counts. The method was immunoSEQ multiplex PCR; TCRdb's version includes in-frame clones alone and lacks a portion of them. From that table come the V and J calls and clone size; the DNA was used to work out D and trimming. The sample lists around 150,000 clones, around 85% occurring once. Trimming pared 3 bases from V and 3 bases from J, leaving 5 bases between. CDR3 length: 12 amino acids. Germline V gene data show CDR1 as MDHEN and CDR2 as SYDVKM. Comment on this clone: Additional DNA sequences in this sample encode the identical CDR3.

Sequenced input: peripheral blood. The sequence came from a man in his 70s with acute or convalescent COVID-19. V usage is TRBV28 and J usage is TRBJ1-2, with D uncertain. Written as DNA, the CDR3 is TGTGCCAGCAGTTTCCGAGACTATGGCTACACCTTC. Its protein is CASSFRDYGYTF.